This T cell receptor beta chain was identified during a study of blood T cell repertoires in COVID-19 (dated by TCRdb to the early 2020s). Background on the whole study: Samples from collaborators originated in the United States, Italy and Spain and spanned both the acute and convalescent phases of COVID-19. The material from the prospective study consisted of cDNA or gDNA derived from T cells, B-cell-depleted T cells, or PBMCs. The dataset comprised deeply sampled blood TCRbeta repertoires from subjects exposed to, actively infected with, or recovered from COVID-19. A freely available public database, intended as a resource for researchers studying the immune response to SARS-CoV-2, is where the repertoires were released. The samples were drawn from two sources: the first 160 participants of the ongoing ImmuneRACE study, and some 1,300 subjects contributed by 6 global collaborators. Sample metadata almost always included a de-identified subject ID, COVID-19 status, age in years and sex. Where HLA class I and class II types were available, the types were taken from metadata supplied by the sample provider, not from assay-based typing.

Remarks on this clone: Its specific antigen is unknown. Per-base qualities were not stored, and no clone one base away is much larger. Other DNA variants within this sample encode the same CDR3.

General study outcomes and caveats: How much clinical and demographic metadata was included differed by source and by participant, and the metadata was provided uncurated.

The cysteine opens and the phenylalanine closes a CDR3 of 15 amino acids. Just the 45-base CDR3 DNA is kept, in frame starting at base 1. Trimmed from V: 5 bases; trimmed from J: 6 bases; junction bases lacking a gene match: 6. CDR1 and CDR2, looked up from the germline V gene, are KGHSH and LQKENI. Whole blood was collected in K2EDTA tubes by collaborating institutions according to the institutions' own protocols. Collaborator samples were shipped for TCRbeta analysis as frozen whole blood, isolated PBMCs, or DNA extracted from either sample type. TCRbeta CDR3 regions were amplified from genomic DNA using the immunoSEQ Assay, a bias-controlled multiplex PCR. Concerning the study's data processing: Within the assay, amplification of reference gene primers was used to estimate how many nucleated cells each sample contained. To quantify the absolute abundance of each unique TCRbeta CDR3 rearrangement, sequence reads were collapsed and filtered. For each sample, productive Simpson clonality was calculated as the square root of Simpson's diversity index over productive rearrangements. Imported from immuneACCESS, the table was reduced by TCRdb to in-frame sequences with V and J called. These copies leave out some clones; in studies compared against another copy, an unresolved V gene accounts for under half, and the cause of the remainder is not known. V and J calls and clone size follow that table, whereas D and trimming were derived from the DNA. This sample gives approximately 94,000 clones in total; about 91% of them show up just once. The ten largest clonotypes hold around 5.4% of the sample.

This sequence originates from a human donor in a cohort sampled during active COVID-19. Here the chain combines TRBV18 and TRBJ1-5; 11 of the junction bases match TRBD1. Sample: peripheral blood. The CDR3 protein: CASSSGQGEGQPQHF. The DNA sequence follows: TGTGCCAGCTCATCGGGACAGGGGGAGGGTCAGCCCCAGCATTTT.